This section outlines one TCR beta chain sequence together with its context. Its antigen remains unknown. The data are from a study of human T cells and chemical hapten exposure. Unique molecular identifiers were linked by the library to individual cDNA molecules. TCRdb reanalysed the RACE reads using MiXCR and keeps one entry per CDR3 protein. The sample carries some 350,000 distinct CDR3 sequences, about 7% recorded once. As for time point: patch test 1, 2 weeks after DPC sensitization. Treatment here: therapeutic diphenylcyclopropenone sensitization with weekly scalp DPC. Venepuncture was done earlier than the placement of each patch test. Study-wide findings and caveats: Alopecia in the donors means their immune response may deviate from healthy people's.

Trimming stripped 0 bases from V and 4 bases from J, with 18 bases between. The CDR3 is 17 residues long. Germline V CDR1 and CDR2: DFQATT, SNEGSKA (reference sequence). This chain joins TRBV20-1 and TRBJ1-4; D might be TRBD1 (5 bases). The clonotype was recovered from a woman between 18 and 30 years old with alopecia areata. Some clones in this sample may be carry-over from other donors' samples. This sample comprised whole blood, obtained in connection with sensitization to the hapten diphenylcyclopropenone (DPC). CDR3 DNA sequence: TGCAGTGCTAGAGATCCCCGTTCGACAGCGAGTAATGAAAAACTGTTTTTT. It translates to CSARDPRSTASNEKLFF.